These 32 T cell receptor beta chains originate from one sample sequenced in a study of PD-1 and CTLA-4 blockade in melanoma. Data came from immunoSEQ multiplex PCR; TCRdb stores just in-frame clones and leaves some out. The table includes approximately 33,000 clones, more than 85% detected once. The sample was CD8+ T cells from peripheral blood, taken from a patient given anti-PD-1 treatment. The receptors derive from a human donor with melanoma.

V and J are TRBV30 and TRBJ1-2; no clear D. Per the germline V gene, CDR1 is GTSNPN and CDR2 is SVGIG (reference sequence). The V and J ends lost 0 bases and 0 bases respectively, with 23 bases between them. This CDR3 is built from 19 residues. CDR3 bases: TGTGCCTGGAGTGTAATCTCTCAGGCTCCCGAAGGATCTAACTATGGCTACACCTTC. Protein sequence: CAWSVISQAPEGSNYGYTF.

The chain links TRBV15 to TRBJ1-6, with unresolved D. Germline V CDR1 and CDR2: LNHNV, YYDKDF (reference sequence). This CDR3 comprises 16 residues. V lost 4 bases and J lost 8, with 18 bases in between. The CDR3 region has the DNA TGTGCCACCAGCACTATGCCGGTCACCGAGGATTCACCCCTCCACTTT. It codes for CATSTMPVTEDSPLHF. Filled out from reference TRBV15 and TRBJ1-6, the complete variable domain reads DAMVIQNPRYQVTQFGKPVTLSCSQTLNHNVMYWYQQKSSQAPKLLFHYYDKDFNNEADTPDNFQSRRPNTSFCFLDIRSPGLGDTAMYLCATSTMPVTEDSPLHFGNGTRLTVT.

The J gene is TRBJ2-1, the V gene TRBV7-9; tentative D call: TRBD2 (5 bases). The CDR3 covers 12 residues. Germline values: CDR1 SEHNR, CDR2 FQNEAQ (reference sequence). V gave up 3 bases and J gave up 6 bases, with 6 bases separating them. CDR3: CASSFRGNEQFF. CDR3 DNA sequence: TGTGCCAGCAGCTTTCGGGGCAATGAGCAGTTCTTC.

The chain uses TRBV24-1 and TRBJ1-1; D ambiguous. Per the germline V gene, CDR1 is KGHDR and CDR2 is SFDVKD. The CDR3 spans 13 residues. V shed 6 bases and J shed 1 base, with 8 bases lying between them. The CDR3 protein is CATSFRPNTEAFF. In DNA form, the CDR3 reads TGTGCCACCAGTTTCAGGCCGAACACTGAAGCTTTCTTT.

The CDR3, as DNA: TGTGCCAGCGCGAACAGTGCAACTAATGAAAAACTGTTTTTT. Its translation is CASANSATNEKLFF. The V call is TRBV11-2, the J call TRBJ1-4; D unclear. The CDR3 totals 14 residues. The germline CDR1 and CDR2 sequences are SGHAT and FQNNGV. V dropped 8 bases and J dropped 0 bases, with 10 bases sitting between them.

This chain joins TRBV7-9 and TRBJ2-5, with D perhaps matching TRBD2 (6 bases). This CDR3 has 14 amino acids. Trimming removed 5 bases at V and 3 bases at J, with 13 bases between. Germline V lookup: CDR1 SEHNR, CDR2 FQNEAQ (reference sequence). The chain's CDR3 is CASSPRGGKETQYF. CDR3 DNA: TGTGCCAGCAGCCCAAGAGGAGGGAAAGAGACCCAGTACTTC.

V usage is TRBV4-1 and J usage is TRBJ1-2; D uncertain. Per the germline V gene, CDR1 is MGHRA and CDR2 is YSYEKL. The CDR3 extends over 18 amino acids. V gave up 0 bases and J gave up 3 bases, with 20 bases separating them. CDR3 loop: CASSQDLWTTTFHYGYTF. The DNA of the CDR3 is TGCGCCAGCAGCCAAGATCTATGGACTACCACTTTTCACTATGGCTACACCTTC.

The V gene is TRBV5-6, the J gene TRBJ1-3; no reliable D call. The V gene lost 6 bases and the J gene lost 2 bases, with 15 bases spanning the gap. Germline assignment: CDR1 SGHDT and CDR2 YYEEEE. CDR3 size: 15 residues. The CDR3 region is CASTALLGTGNTIYF. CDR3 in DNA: TGTGCCAGCACCGCTCTACTGGGGACTGGAAACACCATATATTTT.

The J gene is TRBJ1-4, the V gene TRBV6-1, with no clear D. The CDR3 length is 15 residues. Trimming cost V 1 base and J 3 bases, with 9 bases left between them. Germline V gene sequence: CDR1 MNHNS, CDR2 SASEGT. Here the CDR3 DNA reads TGTGCCAGCAGTGAAGTGGACCGAGCTAATGAAAAACTGTTTTTT. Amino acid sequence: CASSEVDRANEKLFF.

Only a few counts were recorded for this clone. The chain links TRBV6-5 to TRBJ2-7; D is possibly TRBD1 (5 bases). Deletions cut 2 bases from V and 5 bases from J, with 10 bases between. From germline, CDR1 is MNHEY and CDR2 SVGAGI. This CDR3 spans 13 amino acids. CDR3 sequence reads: CASSYQGKDEQYF. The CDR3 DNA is TGTGCCAGCAGTTACCAGGGTAAAGACGAGCAGTACTTC.

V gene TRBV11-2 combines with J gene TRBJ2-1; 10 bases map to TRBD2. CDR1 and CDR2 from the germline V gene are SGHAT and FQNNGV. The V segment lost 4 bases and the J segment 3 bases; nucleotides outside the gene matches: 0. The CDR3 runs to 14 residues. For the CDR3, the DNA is TGTGCCAGCAGCTCTAGCGGGAGCTACAATGAGCAGTTCTTC. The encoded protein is CASSSSGSYNEQFF.

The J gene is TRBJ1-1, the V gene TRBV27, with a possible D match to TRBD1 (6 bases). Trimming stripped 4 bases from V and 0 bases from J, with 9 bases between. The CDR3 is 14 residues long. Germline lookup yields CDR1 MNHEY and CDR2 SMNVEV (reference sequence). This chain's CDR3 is CASSSGQMNTEAFF. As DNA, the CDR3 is TGTGCCAGCAGTTCAGGACAGATGAACACTGAAGCTTTCTTT.

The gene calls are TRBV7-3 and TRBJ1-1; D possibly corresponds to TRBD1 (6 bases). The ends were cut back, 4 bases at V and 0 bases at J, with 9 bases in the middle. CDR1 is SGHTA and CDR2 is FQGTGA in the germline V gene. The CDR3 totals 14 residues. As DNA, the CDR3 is TGTGCCAGCAGCTCGTCAGGGGTGAACACTGAAGCTTTCTTT. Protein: CASSSSGVNTEAFF.

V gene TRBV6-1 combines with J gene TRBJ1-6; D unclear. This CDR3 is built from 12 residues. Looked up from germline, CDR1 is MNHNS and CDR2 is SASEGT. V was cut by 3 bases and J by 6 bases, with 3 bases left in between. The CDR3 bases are TGTGCCAGCAGTGACGGTAATTCACCCCTCCACTTT. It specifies CASSDGNSPLHF.

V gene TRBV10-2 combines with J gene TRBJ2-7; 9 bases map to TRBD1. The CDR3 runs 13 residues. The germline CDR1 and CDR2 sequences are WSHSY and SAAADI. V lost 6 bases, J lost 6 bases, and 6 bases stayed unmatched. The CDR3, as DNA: TGCGCCAGCAGGCCAGGACAGGGGAGCGAGCAGTACTTC. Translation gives CASRPGQGSEQYF.

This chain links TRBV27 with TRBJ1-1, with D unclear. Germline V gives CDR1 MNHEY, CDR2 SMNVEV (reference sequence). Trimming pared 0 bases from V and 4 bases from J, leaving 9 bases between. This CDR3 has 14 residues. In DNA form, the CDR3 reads TGTGCCAGCAGTTTATCGGGGATGGGCACTGAAGCTTTCTTT. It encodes CASSLSGMGTEAFF.

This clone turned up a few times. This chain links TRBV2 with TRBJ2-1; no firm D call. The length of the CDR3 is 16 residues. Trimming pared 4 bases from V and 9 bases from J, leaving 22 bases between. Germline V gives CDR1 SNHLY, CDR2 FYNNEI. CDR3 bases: TGTGCCAGCAGTGGACGTTCGATGGGCCCCTTATCTGAGCAGTTCTTC. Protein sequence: CASSGRSMGPLSEQFF. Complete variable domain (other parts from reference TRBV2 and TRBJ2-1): EPEVTQTPSHQVTQMGQEVILRCVPISNHLYFYWYRQILGQKVEFLVSFYNNEISEKSEIFDDQFSVERPDGSNFTLKIRSTKLEDSAMYFCASSGRSMGPLSEQFFGPGTRLTVL.

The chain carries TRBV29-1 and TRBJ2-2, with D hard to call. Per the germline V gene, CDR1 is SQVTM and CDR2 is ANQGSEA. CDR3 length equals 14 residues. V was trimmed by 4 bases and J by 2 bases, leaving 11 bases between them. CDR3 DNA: TGCAGCGTTGTTGTAACAACCAACACCGGGGAGCTGTTTTTT. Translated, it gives CSVVVTTNTGELFF.

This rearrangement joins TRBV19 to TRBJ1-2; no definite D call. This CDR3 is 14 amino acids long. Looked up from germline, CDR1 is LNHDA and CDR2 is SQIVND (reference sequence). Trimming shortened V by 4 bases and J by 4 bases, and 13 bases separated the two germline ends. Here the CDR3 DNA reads TGTGCCAGTAGTACACGAACCGGGCTCTATGGCTACACCTTC. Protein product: CASSTRTGLYGYTF.

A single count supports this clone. The CDR3 sequence is CASSSSDGRLNTEAFF. As DNA, the CDR3 is TGTGCCAGCAGCTCCTCGGACGGCCGCTTGAACACTGAAGCTTTCTTT. The rearrangement links TRBV5-5 to TRBJ1-1; unclear D gene. CDR3 length equals 16 residues. CDR1 SGHKS and CDR2 YYEKEE come from the germline V gene (reference sequence). The V and J ends lost 3 bases and 0 bases respectively, with 15 bases between them.

The CDR3 DNA sequence: TGTGCCAGCAGCTTAGAACAGGTCCACAATCAGCCCCAGCATTTT. Translating it yields CASSLEQVHNQPQHF. The genes are TRBV7-2 and TRBJ1-5, with a possible D match to TRBD1 (5 bases). CDR3 length: 15 amino acids. The germline V and J ends were trimmed by 1 base and 3 bases, with 10 bases remaining between them. Germline CDR1 SGHTA, CDR2 FQGNSA.

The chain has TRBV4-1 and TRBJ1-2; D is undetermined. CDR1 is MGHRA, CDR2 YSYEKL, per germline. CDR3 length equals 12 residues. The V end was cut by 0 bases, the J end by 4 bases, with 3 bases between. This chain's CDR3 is CASSQDSYGYTF. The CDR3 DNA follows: TGCGCCAGCAGCCAAGACAGCTATGGCTACACCTTC.

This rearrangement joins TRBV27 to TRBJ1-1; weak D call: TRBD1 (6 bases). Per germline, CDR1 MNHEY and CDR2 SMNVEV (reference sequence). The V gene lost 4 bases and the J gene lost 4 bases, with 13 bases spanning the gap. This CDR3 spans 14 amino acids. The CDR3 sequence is CASSWAGAPTEAFF. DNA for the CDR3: TGTGCCAGCAGTTGGGCAGGGGCTCCCACTGAAGCTTTCTTT.

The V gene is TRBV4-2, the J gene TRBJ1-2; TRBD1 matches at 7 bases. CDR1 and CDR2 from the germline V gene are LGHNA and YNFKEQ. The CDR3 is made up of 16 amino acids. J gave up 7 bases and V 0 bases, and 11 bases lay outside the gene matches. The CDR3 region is CASSQDSDRQLSGYTF. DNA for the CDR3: TGTGCCAGCAGCCAAGATTCGGACAGGCAGTTGAGTGGCTACACCTTC.

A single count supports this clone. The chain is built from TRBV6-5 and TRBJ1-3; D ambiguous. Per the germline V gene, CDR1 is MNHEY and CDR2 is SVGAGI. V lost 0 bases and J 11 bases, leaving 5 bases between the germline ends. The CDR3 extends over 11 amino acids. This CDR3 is CASSYSGAIYF. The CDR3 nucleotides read TGTGCCAGCAGTTACTCTGGGGCCATATATTTT.

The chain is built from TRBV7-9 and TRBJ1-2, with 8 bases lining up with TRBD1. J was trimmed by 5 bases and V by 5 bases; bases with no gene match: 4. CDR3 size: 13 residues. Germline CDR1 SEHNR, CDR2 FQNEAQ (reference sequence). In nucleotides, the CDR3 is TGTGCCAGCAGCCCGACAGGGGCATATGGCTACACCTTC. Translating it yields CASSPTGAYGYTF.

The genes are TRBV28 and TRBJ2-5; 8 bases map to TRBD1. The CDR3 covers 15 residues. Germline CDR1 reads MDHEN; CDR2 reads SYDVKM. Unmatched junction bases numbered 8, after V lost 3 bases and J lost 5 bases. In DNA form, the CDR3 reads TGTGCCAGCAGTTTGATCGGCAGGGGGCGGGAGACCCAGTACTTC. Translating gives CASSLIGRGRETQYF.

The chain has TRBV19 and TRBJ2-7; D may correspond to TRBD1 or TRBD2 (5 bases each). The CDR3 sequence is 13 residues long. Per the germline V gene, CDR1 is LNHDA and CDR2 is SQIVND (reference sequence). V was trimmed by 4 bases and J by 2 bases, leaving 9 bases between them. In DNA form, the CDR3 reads TGTGCCAGTAGTAGGGACCCGCCCTACGAGCAGTACTTC. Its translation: CASSRDPPYEQYF.

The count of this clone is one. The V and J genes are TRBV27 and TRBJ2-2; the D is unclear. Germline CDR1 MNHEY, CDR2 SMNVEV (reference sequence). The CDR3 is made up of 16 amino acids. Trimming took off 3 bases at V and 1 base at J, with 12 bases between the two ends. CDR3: CASSFWSGVNTGELFF. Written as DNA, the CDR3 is TGTGCCAGCAGTTTTTGGTCCGGAGTGAACACCGGGGAGCTGTTTTTT.

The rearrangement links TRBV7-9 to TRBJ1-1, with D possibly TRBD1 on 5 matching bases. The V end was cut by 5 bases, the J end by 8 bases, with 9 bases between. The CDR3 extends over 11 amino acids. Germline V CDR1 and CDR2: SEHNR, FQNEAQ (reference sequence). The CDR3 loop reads CASSTGPEAFF. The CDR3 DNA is TGTGCCAGCAGCACAGGACCCGAAGCTTTCTTT.

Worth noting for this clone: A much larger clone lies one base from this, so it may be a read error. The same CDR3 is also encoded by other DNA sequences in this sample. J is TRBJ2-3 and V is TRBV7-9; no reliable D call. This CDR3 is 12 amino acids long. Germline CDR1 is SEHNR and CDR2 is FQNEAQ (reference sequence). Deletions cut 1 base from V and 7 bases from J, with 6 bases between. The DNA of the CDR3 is TGTGCCAGCAGCTTAGATAGGAATACGCAGTATTTT. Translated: CASSLDRNTQYF.

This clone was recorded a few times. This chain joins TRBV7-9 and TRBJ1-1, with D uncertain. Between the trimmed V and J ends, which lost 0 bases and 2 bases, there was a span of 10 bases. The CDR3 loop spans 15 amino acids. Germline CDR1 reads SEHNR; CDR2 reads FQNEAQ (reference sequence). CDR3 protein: CASSLADGINTEAFF. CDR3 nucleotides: TGTGCCAGCAGCTTAGCGGACGGAATCAACACTGAAGCTTTCTTT. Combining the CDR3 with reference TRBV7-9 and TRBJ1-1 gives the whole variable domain DTGVSQNPRHKITKRGQNVTFRCDPISEHNRLYWYRQTLGQGPEFLTYFQNEAQLEKSRLLSDRFSAERPKGSFSTLEIQRTEQGDSAMYLCASSLADGINTEAFFGQGTRLTVV.